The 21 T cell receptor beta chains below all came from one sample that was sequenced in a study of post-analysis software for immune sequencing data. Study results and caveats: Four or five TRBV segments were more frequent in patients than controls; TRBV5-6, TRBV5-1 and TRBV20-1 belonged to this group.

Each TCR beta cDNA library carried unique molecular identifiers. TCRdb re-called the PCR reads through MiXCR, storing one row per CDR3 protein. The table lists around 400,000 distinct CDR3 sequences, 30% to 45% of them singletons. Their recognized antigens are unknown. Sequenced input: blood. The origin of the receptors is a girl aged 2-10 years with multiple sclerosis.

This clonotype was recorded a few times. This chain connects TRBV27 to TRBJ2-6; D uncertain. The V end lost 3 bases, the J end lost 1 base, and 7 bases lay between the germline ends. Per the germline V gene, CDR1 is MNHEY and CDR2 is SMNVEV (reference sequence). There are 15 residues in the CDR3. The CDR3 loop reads CASSFLGSGANVLTF. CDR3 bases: TGTGCCAGCAGTTTTCTAGGGTCTGGGGCCAACGTCCTGACTTTC.

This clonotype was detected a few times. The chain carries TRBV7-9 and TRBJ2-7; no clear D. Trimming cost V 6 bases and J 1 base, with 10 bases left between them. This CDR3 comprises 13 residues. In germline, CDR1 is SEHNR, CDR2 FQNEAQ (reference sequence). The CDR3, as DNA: TGTGCCAGCAGTACCTGGAAGTCCTACGAGCAGTACTTC. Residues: CASSTWKSYEQYF.

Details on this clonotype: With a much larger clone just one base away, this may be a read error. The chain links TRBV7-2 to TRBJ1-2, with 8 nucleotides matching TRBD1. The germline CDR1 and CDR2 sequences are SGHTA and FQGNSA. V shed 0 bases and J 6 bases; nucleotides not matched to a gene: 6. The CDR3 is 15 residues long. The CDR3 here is CASSLAGQVRHGYTF. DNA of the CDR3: TGTGCCAGCAGCTTAGCGGGACAGGTCCGGCATGGCTACACCTTC.

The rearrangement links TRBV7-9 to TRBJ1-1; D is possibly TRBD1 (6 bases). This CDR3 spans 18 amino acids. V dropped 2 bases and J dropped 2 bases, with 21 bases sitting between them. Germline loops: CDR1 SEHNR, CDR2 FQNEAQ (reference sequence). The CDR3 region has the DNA TGTGCCAGCAGCTTACGGGGGCGCGGACTGACCCAAAACACTGAAGCTTTCTTT. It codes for CASSLRGRGLTQNTEAFF.

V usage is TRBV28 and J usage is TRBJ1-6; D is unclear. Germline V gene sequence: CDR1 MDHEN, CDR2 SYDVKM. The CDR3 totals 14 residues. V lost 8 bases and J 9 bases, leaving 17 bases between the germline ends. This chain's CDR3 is CASLTSNPVSPLHF. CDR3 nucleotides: TGTGCCAGCCTAACCAGTAACCCCGTTTCACCCCTCCACTTT.

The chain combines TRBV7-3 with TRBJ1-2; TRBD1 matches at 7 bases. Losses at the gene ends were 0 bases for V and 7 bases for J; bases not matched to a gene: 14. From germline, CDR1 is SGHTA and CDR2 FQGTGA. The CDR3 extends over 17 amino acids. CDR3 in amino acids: CASSLTAMNRGVGGYTF. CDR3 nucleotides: TGTGCCAGCAGCTTAACGGCAATGAACAGGGGAGTGGGTGGCTACACCTTC.

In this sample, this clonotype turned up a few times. CDR3 DNA: TGCAGCGTAGCCGTGACTAGCAAGAAGATGAGCTCCTACAATGAGCAGTTCTTC. Its protein product is CSVAVTSKKMSSYNEQFF. The gene calls are TRBV29-1 and TRBJ2-1; 7 bases fit TRBD2. Looked up from germline, CDR1 is SQVTM and CDR2 is ANQGSEA. Trimming cost V 6 bases and J 0 bases; bases outside gene matches: 17. This CDR3 is 18 amino acids long.

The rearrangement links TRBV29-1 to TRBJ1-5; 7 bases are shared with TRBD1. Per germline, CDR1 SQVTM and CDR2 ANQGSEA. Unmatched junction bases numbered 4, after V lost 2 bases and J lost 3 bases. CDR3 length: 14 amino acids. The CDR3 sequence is CSVETGAPNQPQHF. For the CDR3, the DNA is TGCAGCGTTGAAACAGGGGCCCCCAATCAGCCCCAGCATTTT.

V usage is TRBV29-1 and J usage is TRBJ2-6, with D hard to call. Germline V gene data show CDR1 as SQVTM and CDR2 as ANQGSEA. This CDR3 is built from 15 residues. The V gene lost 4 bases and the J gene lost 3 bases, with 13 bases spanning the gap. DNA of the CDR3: TGCAGCGTTGTAGGGAAATGGTATGGGGCCAACGTCCTGACTTTC. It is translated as CSVVGKWYGANVLTF.

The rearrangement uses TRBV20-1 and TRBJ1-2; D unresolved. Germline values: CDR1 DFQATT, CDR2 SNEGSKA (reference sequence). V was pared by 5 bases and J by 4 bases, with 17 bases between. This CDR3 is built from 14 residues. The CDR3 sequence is CSAPRGAASYGYTF. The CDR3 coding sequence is TGCAGTGCTCCTCGGGGAGCGGCTTCCTATGGCTACACCTTC.

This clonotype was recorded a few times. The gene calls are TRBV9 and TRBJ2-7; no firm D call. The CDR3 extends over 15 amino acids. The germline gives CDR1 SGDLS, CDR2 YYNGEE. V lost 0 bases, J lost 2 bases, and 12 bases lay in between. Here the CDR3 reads CASSVAWGTAYEQYF. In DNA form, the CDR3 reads TGTGCCAGCAGCGTAGCTTGGGGAACCGCCTACGAGCAGTACTTC. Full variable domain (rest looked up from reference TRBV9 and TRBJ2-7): DSGVTQTPKHLITATGQRVTLRCSPRSGDLSVYWYQQSLDQGLQFLIQYYNGEERAKGNILERFSAQQFPDLHSELNLSSLELGDSALYFCASSVAWGTAYEQYFGPGTRLTVT.

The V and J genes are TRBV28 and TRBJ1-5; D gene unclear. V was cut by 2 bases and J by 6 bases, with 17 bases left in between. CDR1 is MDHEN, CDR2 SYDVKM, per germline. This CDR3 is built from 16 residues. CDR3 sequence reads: CASSLMAFLTFQPQHF. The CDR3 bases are TGTGCCAGCAGTTTAATGGCCTTTTTGACTTTTCAGCCCCAGCATTTT.

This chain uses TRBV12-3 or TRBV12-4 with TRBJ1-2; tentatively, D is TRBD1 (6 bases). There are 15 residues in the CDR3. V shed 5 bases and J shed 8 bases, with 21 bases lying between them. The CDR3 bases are TGTGCCAGCAGTCCACCCGGACCCTCGGGGGCCGGCTACACCTTC. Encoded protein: CASSPPGPSGAGYTF.

CDR3 region: CASSVGGAGGTPLHF. The CDR3 DNA is TGTGCCAGCAGCGTAGGGGGGGCAGGAGGGACACCCCTCCACTTT. The gene calls are TRBV9 and TRBJ1-6; D perhaps matches TRBD1 (6 bases). The germline gives CDR1 SGDLS, CDR2 YYNGEE. With 0 bases removed from V and 11 bases from J, the gap between germline ends came to 15 bases. The CDR3 consists of 15 residues.

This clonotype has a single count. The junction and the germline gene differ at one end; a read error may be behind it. CDR3 sequence: CASSSGYNGQFF. The CDR3 DNA follows: TGCGCCAGCAGTTCGGGTTACAATGGGCAGTTCTTC. The chain is built from TRBV6-2 or TRBV6-3 and TRBJ2-1; D is undetermined. The germline CDR1 and CDR2 sequences are MNHEY and SVGEGT. The length of the CDR3 is 12 residues.

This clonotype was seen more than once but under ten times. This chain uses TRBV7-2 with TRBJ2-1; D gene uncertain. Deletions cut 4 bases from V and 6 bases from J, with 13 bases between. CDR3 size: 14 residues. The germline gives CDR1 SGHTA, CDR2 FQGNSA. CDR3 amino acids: CASSSGLGSNEQFF. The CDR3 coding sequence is TGTGCCAGCAGCTCCGGGTTAGGGTCCAATGAGCAGTTCTTC.

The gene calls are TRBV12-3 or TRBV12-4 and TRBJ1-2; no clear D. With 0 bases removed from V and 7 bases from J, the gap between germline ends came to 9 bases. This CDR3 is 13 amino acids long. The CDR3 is CASSLAPRSGYTF. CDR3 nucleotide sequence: TGTGCCAGCAGTTTAGCCCCAAGGAGTGGCTACACCTTC.

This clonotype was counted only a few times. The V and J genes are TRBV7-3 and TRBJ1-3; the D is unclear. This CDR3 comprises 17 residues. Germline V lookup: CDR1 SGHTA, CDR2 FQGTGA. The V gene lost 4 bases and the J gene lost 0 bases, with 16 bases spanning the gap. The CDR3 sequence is CASSSGAAGNSGNTIYF. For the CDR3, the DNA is TGTGCCAGCAGCTCCGGCGCGGCGGGGAACTCTGGAAACACCATATATTTT.

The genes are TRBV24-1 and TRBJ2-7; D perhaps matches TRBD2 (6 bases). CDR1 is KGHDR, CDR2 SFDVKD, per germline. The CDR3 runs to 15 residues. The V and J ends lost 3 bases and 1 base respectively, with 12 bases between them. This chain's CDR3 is CATSDGQEGSYEQYF. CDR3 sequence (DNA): TGTGCCACCAGTGATGGGCAGGAGGGTTCCTACGAGCAGTACTTC.

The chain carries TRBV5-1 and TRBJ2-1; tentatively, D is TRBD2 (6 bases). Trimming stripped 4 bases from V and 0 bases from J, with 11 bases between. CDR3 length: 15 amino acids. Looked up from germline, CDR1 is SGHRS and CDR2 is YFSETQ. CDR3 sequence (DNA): TGCGCCAGCAGCCTAGGACTAATCTCCTACAATGAGCAGTTCTTC. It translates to CASSLGLISYNEQFF. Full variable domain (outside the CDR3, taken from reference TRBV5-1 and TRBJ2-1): KAGVTQTPRYLIKTRGQQVTLSCSPISGHRSVSWYQQTPGQGLQFLFEYFSETQRNKGNFPGRFSGRQFSNSRSEMNVSTLELGDSALYLCASSLGLISYNEQFFGPGTRLTVL.

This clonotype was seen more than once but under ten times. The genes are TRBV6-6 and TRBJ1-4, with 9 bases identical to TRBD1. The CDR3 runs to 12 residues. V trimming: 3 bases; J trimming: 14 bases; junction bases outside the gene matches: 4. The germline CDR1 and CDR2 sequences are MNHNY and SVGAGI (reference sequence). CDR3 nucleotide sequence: TGTGCCAGCAGTTATTCGACAGGGGGTCTGTTTTTT. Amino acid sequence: CASSYSTGGLFF.